These 22 T cell receptor beta chains originate from one sample sequenced in a study of molecular identifiers for immune sequencing clone quantification. TCRdb processed the PCR reads anew with MiXCR; each CDR3 protein has one entry. The sample has roughly 40,000 distinct CDR3 sequences; 24% are singletons. Sequenced sample: naive CD8+ T cells from blood, with Jurkat cell RNA spiked in. The subset here: FACS-sorted CD8+CD4-CCR7+CD45RA+ naive T cells. Receptors originate from a human donor in good health. Some libraries in this study had Jurkat cell RNA spiked in.

This clonotype showed up many times. The V call is TRBV12-3 or TRBV12-4, the J call TRBJ2-7; D uncertain. The CDR3 consists of 12 residues. V was pared by 7 bases and J by 2 bases, with 9 bases between. Here the CDR3 DNA reads TGTGCCAGCATGAGTTTGGCCTACGAGCAGTACTTC. It specifies CASMSLAYEQYF.

Many counts were recorded for this clonotype. The rearrangement links TRBV6-2 or TRBV6-3 to TRBJ2-1; D not certain. V was clipped by 0 bases and J by 0 bases, with 3 bases between them. This CDR3 is 14 amino acids long. Per the germline V gene, CDR1 is MNHEY and CDR2 is SVGEGT. The DNA for the CDR3 is TGTGCCAGCAGTTACTCTAGCTCCTACAATGAGCAGTTCTTC. Amino acid sequence: CASSYSSSYNEQFF.

This clonotype was seen repeatedly, ten times or more. The chain joins TRBV5-4 to TRBJ2-3; D remains ambiguous. The germline V gene has CDR1 SGHNT and CDR2 YYREEE (reference sequence). Between the trimmed V and J ends, which lost 1 base and 4 bases, there was a span of 10 bases. This CDR3 comprises 14 residues. The CDR3 nucleotides are TGTGCCAGCAGCTTGAGTATTGTCCCAGATACGCAGTATTTT. Its translation is CASSLSIVPDTQYF.

This clonotype was observed at least ten times. The chain links TRBV7-9 to TRBJ1-1; D uncertain. The CDR3 spans 14 residues. In germline, CDR1 is SEHNR, CDR2 FQNEAQ (reference sequence). V was clipped by 4 bases and J by 5 bases, with 14 bases between them. CDR3 nucleotides: TGTGCCAGCAGCTCGGATATCAGGCGGACTGAAGCTTTCTTT. Its protein product is CASSSDIRRTEAFF.

This clonotype was counted many times. The chain has TRBV9 and TRBJ2-7; the D is unclear. The CDR3 totals 14 residues. The V and J ends lost 0 bases and 3 bases respectively, with 10 bases between them. Looked up from germline, CDR1 is SGDLS and CDR2 is YYNGEE. The CDR3 reads CASSVAVSGYEQYF. The CDR3 bases are TGTGCCAGCAGCGTAGCGGTGTCAGGCTACGAGCAGTACTTC. The variable domain in full, completed from reference TRBV9 and TRBJ2-7, reads DSGVTQTPKHLITATGQRVTLRCSPRSGDLSVYWYQQSLDQGLQFLIQYYNGEERAKGNILERFSAQQFPDLHSELNLSSLELGDSALYFCASSVAVSGYEQYFGPGTRLTVT.

At least ten counts were recorded for this clonotype. The V gene is TRBV6-5, the J gene TRBJ1-4, with 10 bases fitting TRBD1. V trimming: 9 bases; J trimming: 12 bases; junction bases outside the gene matches: 4. This CDR3 has 11 residues. In germline, CDR1 is MNHEY, CDR2 SVGAGI. CDR3 DNA sequence: TGTGCCAGTGGGGACAGGGGACAACTGTTTTTT. Translating gives CASGDRGQLFF.

At least ten counts were recorded for this clonotype. This sequence joins TRBV19 and TRBJ2-1; TRBD2 aligns across 11 bases. The trim removed 4 bases at V and 5 bases at J, leaving 4 bases unmatched. The length of the CDR3 is 15 residues. Germline V gene data show CDR1 as LNHDA and CDR2 as SQIVND (reference sequence). CDR3 nucleotides: TGTGCCAGTAGTACCGGGACTAGCGGCGACAATGAGCAGTTCTTC. This translates into CASSTGTSGDNEQFF.

J is TRBJ2-3 and V is TRBV7-9, with TRBD1 identical over 7 bases. The germline V gene encodes CDR1 SEHNR and CDR2 FQNEAQ (reference sequence). J lost 4 bases, V lost 5 bases, and 12 bases had no gene match. The CDR3 loop spans 16 amino acids. The CDR3 protein is CASSDWPGGNADTQYF. CDR3 coding DNA: TGTGCCAGCAGCGACTGGCCAGGGGGTAACGCAGATACGCAGTATTTT.

This clonotype was recorded at least ten times. The V and J genes are TRBV4-3 and TRBJ2-1; 11 positions agree with TRBD2. The V segment lost 0 bases and the J segment 4 bases; nucleotides outside the gene matches: 8. The CDR3 runs 18 residues. Germline CDR1 reads LGHNA; CDR2 reads YSLEER. The CDR3 DNA reads TGCGCCAGCAGCCAAGATTGGTCTAGCGGGAGGTATTACAATGAGCAGTTCTTC. Translated: CASSQDWSSGRYYNEQFF.

In this sample, this clonotype turned up a few times. The CDR3 sequence: CASSSTSGPTDTQYF. The CDR3 nucleotides read TGTGCCAGCAGCTCAACTAGCGGGCCCACAGATACGCAGTATTTT. The chain employs TRBV6-2 or TRBV6-3 and TRBJ2-3, with TRBD2 identical over 9 bases. The CDR3 is 15 residues long. Trimming took 6 bases from V and 2 from J; bases not matched to a gene: 6. From germline, CDR1 is MNHEY and CDR2 SVGEGT.

A note on this clonotype: This could be a read error, since a much larger clone is one nucleotide away. The chain recombines TRBV11-3 with TRBJ2-1; 7 nucleotides match TRBD1. Germline CDR1 reads SGHNT; CDR2 reads YENEEA. This CDR3 contains 16 residues. Trimming at V came to 8 bases and at J to 7 bases, leaving 17 bases not matched to a gene. CDR3 residues: CASRTGAGLRMNEQFF. DNA of the CDR3: TGTGCCAGCCGCACAGGGGCAGGGTTAAGGATGAATGAGCAGTTCTTC.

As for this clonotype: A clone one base away is much larger, so this may be a read error. The chain links TRBV18 to TRBJ2-3; a possible D gene is TRBD2 (5 bases). V was cut by 6 bases and J by 7 bases, with 17 bases left in between. This CDR3 contains 14 residues. Germline lookup yields CDR1 KGHSH and CDR2 LQKENI. The CDR3 coding sequence is TGTGCCAGCTCCTCTCTCGCGGGCCCAAATACGCAGTATTTT. Amino acids: CASSSLAGPNTQYF.

This chain joins TRBV4-3 and TRBJ2-7; 7 bases fit TRBD1. The CDR3 covers 14 residues. Trimming at V came to 3 bases and at J to 3 bases, leaving 5 bases not matched to a gene. Germline V gene sequence: CDR1 LGHNA, CDR2 YSLEER. CDR3: CASSQDRQGYEQYF. The CDR3 coding sequence is TGCGCCAGCAGCCAGGATCGACAGGGCTACGAGCAGTACTTC.

Note on this clonotype: Compared with germline, one end of the junction differs, possibly owing to a read error. The V call is TRBV27, the J call TRBJ2-5, with a weak D call TRBD2 (5 bases). CDR3 length: 16 residues. Germline CDR1 reads MNHEY; CDR2 reads SMNVEV (reference sequence). The CDR3: CAGSHNPGLFQETQYF. The DNA for the CDR3 is TGTGCCGGCAGCCACAATCCCGGACTGTTCCAAGAGACCCAGTACTTC.

This clonotype was detected ten times or more. The rearrangement uses TRBV7-9 and TRBJ1-2; D is unresolved. The CDR3 consists of 15 residues. V was clipped by 5 bases and J by 2 bases, with 15 bases between them. In germline, CDR1 is SEHNR, CDR2 FQNEAQ (reference sequence). The DNA of the CDR3 is TGTGCCAGCAGCCATAACAGTTACCGGAACTATGGCTACACCTTC. This gives the protein CASSHNSYRNYGYTF.

This clonotype has more than one count but fewer than ten. The CDR3 reads CASSVVPGYEQYF. Written as DNA, the CDR3 is TGTGCCAGCAGCGTAGTGCCAGGCTACGAGCAGTACTTC. The genes are TRBV9 and TRBJ2-7; D remains ambiguous. Germline CDR1 reads SGDLS; CDR2 reads YYNGEE. The CDR3 runs 13 residues. Trimming took off 0 bases at V and 3 bases at J, with 7 bases between the two ends. The entire variable domain, with the rest obtained from reference TRBV9 and TRBJ2-7, is as follows: DSGVTQTPKHLITATGQRVTLRCSPRSGDLSVYWYQQSLDQGLQFLIQYYNGEERAKGNILERFSAQQFPDLHSELNLSSLELGDSALYFCASSVVPGYEQYFGPGTRLTVT.

Concerning this clonotype itself: One base away lies a much larger clone, so this may be a sequencing read error. The chain carries TRBV7-9 and TRBJ1-1; no definite D call. There are 12 residues in the CDR3. V dropped 4 bases and J dropped 6 bases, with 9 bases sitting between them. Germline V gives CDR1 SEHNR, CDR2 FQNEAQ (reference sequence). This chain's CDR3 is CASSSYYSEAFF. In DNA form, the CDR3 reads TGTGCCAGCAGCTCCTACTATTCTGAAGCTTTCTTT.

This clonotype was counted many times. The chain uses TRBV6-1 and TRBJ2-3, with 7 bases aligning to TRBD1. The CDR3 covers 15 residues. CDR1 and CDR2 (germline): MNHNS, SASEGT. The ends lost 5 bases at V and 3 bases at J; junction bases unmatched: 8. This CDR3 reads CASSPDRVQTDTQYF. DNA of the CDR3: TGTGCCAGCAGTCCTGACAGGGTTCAAACAGATACGCAGTATTTT.

This clonotype was detected only once. V and J are TRBV7-9 and TRBJ2-1, with D tentatively TRBD1 (5 bases). This CDR3 region has 15 residues. Trimming shortened V by 1 base and J by 8 bases, and 15 bases separated the two germline ends. Per the germline V gene, CDR1 is SEHNR and CDR2 is FQNEAQ (reference sequence). The CDR3 DNA reads TGTGCCAGCAGCTTAGGAAGGCGAGGACACTATGAGCAGTTCTTC. Its translation: CASSLGRRGHYEQFF.

This clonotype was found many times. The V call is TRBV28, the J call TRBJ2-5; 11 bases align to TRBD2. From germline, CDR1 is MDHEN and CDR2 SYDVKM. The V segment lost 5 bases and the J segment 7 bases; nucleotides outside the gene matches: 9. The CDR3 covers 15 residues. This chain's CDR3 is CASSTLLAGVLTQYF. CDR3 sequence (DNA): TGTGCCAGCAGTACACTACTAGCGGGGGTGCTGACCCAGTACTTC. The complete variable domain, with remaining parts taken from reference TRBV28 and TRBJ2-5, reads DVKVTQSSRYLVKRTGEKVFLECVQDMDHENMFWYRQDPGLGLRLIYFSYDVKMKEKGDIPEGYSVSREKKERFSLILESASTNQTSMYLCASSTLLAGVLTQYFGPGTRLLVL.

This clonotype occurred many times. CDR3 in amino acids: CASSYLGQYNEQFF. In DNA, the CDR3 is TGTGCCAGCAGTTACTTAGGACAGTACAATGAGCAGTTCTTC. The V and J genes are TRBV6-2 or TRBV6-3 and TRBJ2-1; possible D gene TRBD1, 6 bases. Germline CDR1 and CDR2: MNHEY and SVGEGT. The length of the CDR3 is 14 residues. Between the trimmed V and J ends, which lost 1 base and 4 bases, there was a span of 8 bases.

This clonotype was seen many times. This chain joins TRBV20-1 and TRBJ1-5; the D is unclear. From germline, CDR1 is DFQATT and CDR2 SNEGSKA (reference sequence). Trimming took off 0 bases at V and 6 bases at J, with 15 bases between the two ends. The CDR3 runs to 15 residues. CDR3 DNA: TGCAGTGCTAGAGATCGGGCGGGGTTATCTCAGCCCCAGCATTTT. Translation gives CSARDRAGLSQPQHF.